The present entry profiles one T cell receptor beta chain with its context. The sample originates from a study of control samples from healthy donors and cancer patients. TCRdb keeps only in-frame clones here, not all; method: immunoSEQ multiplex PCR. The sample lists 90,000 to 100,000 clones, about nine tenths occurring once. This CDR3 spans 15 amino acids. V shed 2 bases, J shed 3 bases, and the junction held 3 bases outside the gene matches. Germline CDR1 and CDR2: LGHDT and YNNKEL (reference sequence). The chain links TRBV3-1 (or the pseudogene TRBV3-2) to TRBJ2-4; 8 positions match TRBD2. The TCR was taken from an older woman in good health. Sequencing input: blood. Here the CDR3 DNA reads TGTGCCAGCAGCCAAACGGGAGGGGGCAAAAACATTCAGTACTTC. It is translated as CASSQTGGGKNIQYF.